A single sample is the source of the 22 T cell receptor beta chains below, sequenced in a study of cytomegalovirus exposure and HLA in healthy donors. Use of 60 Vbeta and 13 Jbeta primers characterized the PCR. Data came from immunoSEQ multiplex PCR; TCRdb stores just in-frame clones and leaves some out. The profile covers 200,000 or so clones, with approximately 87% appearing a single time and around 1.2% taken by the ten largest. The specimen was PBMCs. These receptors were taken from a human donor in good health.

The genes are TRBV11-1 and TRBJ2-7; TRBD1 aligns across 9 bases. The CDR3 totals 15 residues. The germline V gene encodes CDR1 SGHAT and CDR2 FQDESV (reference sequence). V shed 8 bases, J shed 3 bases, and the junction held 11 bases outside the gene matches. CDR3 protein: CASSVGDRGIYEQYF. CDR3 sequence (DNA): TGTGCCAGCTCGGTGGGAGACAGGGGGATCTACGAGCAGTACTTC. The entire variable domain, with the rest obtained from reference TRBV11-1 and TRBJ2-7, is as follows: EAEVAQSPRYKITEKSQAVAFWCDPISGHATLYWYRQILGQGPELLVQFQDESVVDDSQLPKDRFSAERLKGVDSTLKIQPAELGDSAMYLCASSVGDRGIYEQYFGPGTRLTVT.

The chain combines TRBV5-8 with TRBJ2-1; no definite D call. This CDR3 contains 13 residues. CDR1 SGHTS and CDR2 YDEGEE come from the germline V gene. With 2 bases removed from V and 13 bases from J, the gap between germline ends came to 16 bases. The CDR3 loop is CASSLIDLAEQFF. The CDR3 DNA reads as TGTGCCAGCAGCTTAATCGATTTGGCAGAACAGTTCTTC.

The rearrangement joins TRBV18 to TRBJ1-1; TRBD1 matches at 9 bases. The length of the CDR3 is 18 residues. Looked up from germline, CDR1 is KGHSH and CDR2 is LQKENI. The J segment lost 3 bases and the V segment lost 0 bases, leaving 11 bases of the junction unmatched. The CDR3 nucleotides are TGTGCCAGCTCACCACCCCGACAGGGGGTAGTGTTGGACACTGAAGCTTTCTTT. This codes for CASSPPRQGVVLDTEAFF. Filled out from reference TRBV18 and TRBJ1-1, the complete variable domain reads NAGVMQNPRHLVRRRGQEARLRCSPMKGHSHVYWYRQLPEEGLKFMVYLQKENIIDESGMPKERFSAEFPKEGPSILRIQQVVRGDSAAYFCASSPPRQGVVLDTEAFFGQGTRLTVV.

The chain joins TRBV29-1 to TRBJ2-1, with 11 bases fitting TRBD2. The CDR3 extends over 15 amino acids. Germline CDR1 is SQVTM and CDR2 is ANQGSEA. V lost 6 bases and J lost 3; bases outside the gene matches: 7. The CDR3 DNA reads TGCAGCGTCAAACTAGCGGGAGTGTTCTACAATGAGCAGTTCTTC. Its protein is CSVKLAGVFYNEQFF.

This clone has just one count. This chain connects TRBV19 to TRBJ2-2; TRBD1 is a possible D gene (5 bases). Per germline, CDR1 LNHDA and CDR2 SQIVND (reference sequence). The CDR3 covers 14 residues. With 7 bases removed from V and 9 bases from J, the gap between germline ends came to 18 bases. The CDR3 nucleotides read TGTGCCAGTACCTTAGGACAACCGAACCGGGAGCTGTTTTTT. Protein: CASTLGQPNRELFF. The full variable domain, in which reference TRBV19 and TRBJ2-2 provide the parts outside the CDR3, is DGGITQSPKYLFRKEGQNVTLSCEQNLNHDAMYWYRQDPGQGLRLIYYSQIVNDFQKGDIAEGYSVSREKKESFPLTVTSAQKNPTAFYLCASTLGQPNRELFFGEGSRLTVL.

V gene TRBV9 combines with J gene TRBJ2-7, with TRBD1 matching 9 bases. Trimming removed 4 bases from V and 3 bases from J; junction bases left unmatched: 8. Germline V lookup: CDR1 SGDLS, CDR2 YYNGEE. The CDR3 is 15 amino acids. The CDR3 here is CASSPGGTGFYEQYF. The CDR3 DNA sequence: TGTGCCAGCAGCCCTGGGGGGACAGGGTTCTACGAGCAGTACTTC.

The chain employs TRBV7-8 and TRBJ2-7; 12 nucleotides line up with TRBD1. The length of the CDR3 is 12 residues. Trimming at V came to 5 bases and at J to 12 bases, leaving 5 bases not matched to a gene. Per the germline V gene, CDR1 is SGHVS and CDR2 is FQNEAQ. The CDR3 DNA reads as TGTGCCAGCAGCCTGGGACAGGGGGCACCGTACTTC. It encodes CASSLGQGAPYF.

V gene TRBV7-9 combines with J gene TRBJ2-7; D ambiguous. The CDR3 consists of 13 residues. CDR1 is SEHNR, CDR2 FQNEAQ, per germline (reference sequence). Trimming took 2 bases from V and 3 from J, leaving 8 bases between them. CDR3 amino acids: CASSLTTVYEQYF. The CDR3, as DNA: TGTGCCAGCAGCTTAACTACGGTCTACGAGCAGTACTTC. Looking up the rest from reference TRBV7-9 and TRBJ2-7 gives the full variable domain: DTGVSQNPRHKITKRGQNVTFRCDPISEHNRLYWYRQTLGQGPEFLTYFQNEAQLEKSRLLSDRFSAERPKGSFSTLEIQRTEQGDSAMYLCASSLTTVYEQYFGPGTRLTVT.

V is TRBV7-9 and J is TRBJ2-7, with D maybe TRBD1 (5 bases). The CDR3 sequence is 14 residues long. The V end lost 1 base, the J end lost 3 bases, and 10 bases lay between the germline ends. Per germline, CDR1 SEHNR and CDR2 FQNEAQ (reference sequence). CDR3 sequence: CASSLGGQGYEQYF. The CDR3 DNA reads TGTGCCAGCAGCTTAGGTGGGCAGGGCTACGAGCAGTACTTC.

This clone was seen once. The chain is built from TRBV5-6 and TRBJ1-2, with 8 bases fitting TRBD1. The CDR3 contains 12 residues. Germline V CDR1 and CDR2: SGHDT, YYEEEE. V was clipped by 4 bases and J by 5 bases; unmatched bases: 1. The CDR3 DNA reads TGTGCCAGCAGCCGGACAGGGTATGGCTACACCTTC. This codes for CASSRTGYGYTF.

The chain links TRBV29-1 to TRBJ1-2, with D perhaps matching TRBD1 (5 bases). In germline, CDR1 is SQVTM, CDR2 ANQGSEA. The CDR3 covers 11 residues. V was shortened by 6 bases and J by 4 bases, with 9 bases between the two germline ends. The DNA for the CDR3 is TGCAGCGTGAAAAGGGGCTATGGCTACACCTTC. It specifies CSVKRGYGYTF.

The rearrangement uses TRBV19 and TRBJ2-7, with D maybe TRBD1 (6 bases). This CDR3 contains 15 residues. Germline CDR1 reads LNHDA; CDR2 reads SQIVND (reference sequence). With 1 base removed from V and 3 bases from J, the gap between germline ends came to 13 bases. In DNA, the CDR3 is TGTGCCAGTAGTATAGGAGGACAGAGAGTCTACGAGCAGTACTTC. As protein: CASSIGGQRVYEQYF.

This clone was counted once. The chain carries TRBV4-3 and TRBJ2-7, with TRBD1 matching over 7 bases. CDR1 is LGHNA, CDR2 YSLEER, per germline. The J segment lost 7 bases and the V segment lost 2 bases, leaving 8 bases of the junction unmatched. This CDR3 has 14 amino acids. The chain's CDR3 is CASSQITGVLEQYF. The CDR3 nucleotides read TGCGCCAGCAGCCAAATCACAGGGGTACTTGAGCAGTACTTC.

This rearrangement joins TRBV5-1 to TRBJ2-1, with 12 bases identical to TRBD2. Germline lookup yields CDR1 SGHRS and CDR2 YFSETQ. CDR3 length: 16 residues. V trimming: 0 bases; J trimming: 6 bases; junction bases outside the gene matches: 4. Here the CDR3 reads CASSLEASGRANEQFF. The CDR3 DNA sequence: TGCGCCAGCAGCTTGGAGGCTAGCGGGAGGGCCAATGAGCAGTTCTTC.

Concerning this clone: One end of the junction fails to match germline, which may point to a read error. The V gene is TRBV2, the J gene TRBJ2-5; 8 bases map to TRBD1. CDR3 length: 17 amino acids. Germline assignment: CDR1 SNHLY and CDR2 FYNNEI. The CDR3 DNA reads TGTGCCAGCAGTGCGTTGACAGGGGCCTCGGGAAGAGAGGCCCAGTACTTC. Its translation: CASSALTGASGREAQYF. Variable domain in full (rest from reference TRBV2 and TRBJ2-5): EPEVTQTPSHQVTQMGQEVILRCVPISNHLYFYWYRQILGQKVEFLVSFYNNEISEKSEIFDDQFSVERPDGSNFTLKIRSTKLEDSAMYFCASSALTGASGREAQYFGPGTRLLVL.

The V gene is TRBV5-1, the J gene TRBJ1-4; 9 nucleotides line up with TRBD1. V shed 4 bases and J 7 bases; nucleotides not matched to a gene: 14. The CDR3 sequence is 17 residues long. Germline V gene data show CDR1 as SGHRS and CDR2 as YFSETQ. CDR3 nucleotides: TGCGCCAGCAGCACCGGGACAGGGTTCGTCAAGGGTGAAAAACTGTTTTTT. Translation: CASSTGTGFVKGEKLFF.

The rearrangement uses TRBV6-5 and TRBJ2-7, with D possibly being TRBD1 (6 bases). The CDR3 has 13 amino acids. Germline V gene data show CDR1 as MNHEY and CDR2 as SVGAGI. Trimming took 6 bases from V and 5 from J, leaving 14 bases between them. CDR3 sequence reads: CASSKYRVDEQYF. The DNA for the CDR3 is TGTGCCAGCAGCAAGTACAGGGTAGACGAGCAGTACTTC.

This CDR3 reads CSVTDRGSYEQYF. CDR3 nucleotides: TGCAGCGTTACCGACAGGGGCTCCTACGAGCAGTACTTC. This rearrangement joins TRBV29-1 to TRBJ2-7; 8 bases map to TRBD1. Germline CDR1 is SQVTM and CDR2 is ANQGSEA. The ends lost 5 bases at V and 0 bases at J; junction bases unmatched: 3. The CDR3 is made up of 13 amino acids.

This CDR3 is CASSLTLRGTELAYEQYF. The CDR3 DNA is TGTGCCAGCAGCTTAACCCTTCGCGGGACGGAACTAGCCTACGAGCAGTACTTC. The V call is TRBV7-8, the J call TRBJ2-5; possible D gene TRBD2, 6 bases. The J call may not be correct, given that the DNA end is closer to TRBJ2-7. CDR1 SGHVS and CDR2 FQNEAQ come from the germline V gene. The CDR3 sequence is 18 residues long.

This clone has at least ten counts. The chain recombines TRBV10-3 with TRBJ1-1, with a tentative D call TRBD1 (6 bases). The germline V and J ends were trimmed by 8 bases and 2 bases, with 12 bases remaining between them. Germline V gene sequence: CDR1 ENHRY, CDR2 SYGVKD. This CDR3 has 13 residues. CDR3 residues: CAIRHRDNTEAFF. CDR3 coding DNA: TGTGCCATCCGCCACAGGGACAACACTGAAGCTTTCTTT.

Turning to this clone: Mismatch with germline at one junction end may stem from a read error. The chain carries TRBV5-1 and TRBJ2-6, with D uncertain. This CDR3 contains 16 residues. From germline, CDR1 is SGHRS and CDR2 YFSETQ. CDR3 in DNA: TGCGCCAGCAGCTTTTGGGCGTTCTCTAGGGCCAACGTCCTGACTTTC. It is translated as CASSFWAFSRANVLTF.

This chain uses TRBV5-1 with TRBJ1-2; D is unresolved. The CDR3 is made up of 13 amino acids. CDR1 and CDR2 (germline): SGHRS, YFSETQ. V was pared by 1 base and J by 2 bases, with 6 bases between. The CDR3 DNA reads TGCGCCAGCAGCTTGAACAGCAACTATGGCTACACCTTC. The encoded protein is CASSLNSNYGYTF.